This T cell receptor beta chain was observed in a study of T cell repertoires in ileal Crohn's disease. In the study overall: Postoperative therapy was given to about half: 11 thiopurines, around 18 anti-TNF agents.

TCRB immunosequencing input was about 520 nanograms of biopsy DNA per sample. Libraries were prepared by immunoSEQ multiplex PCR; TCRdb keeps only in-frame clonotypes and omits some of them. The profile covers 13,000 or so clones, with 78% appearing a single time and about 4.4% taken by the ten largest. Sample time point: neoterminal ileum biopsy at postoperative endoscopy, about 6 months after surgery. The sample consisted of ileal tissue. The receptor's source is an adult with Crohn's disease.

CDR3 protein: CASSLGTGGPYEQYF. CDR3 nucleotides: TGTGCCAGCAGTTTAGGGACAGGGGGCCCCTACGAGCAGTACTTC. The chain recombines TRBV27 with TRBJ2-7; TRBD1 agrees at 12 bases. Looked up from germline, CDR1 is MNHEY and CDR2 is SMNVEV (reference sequence). V gave up 2 bases and J gave up 2 bases; unmatched junction bases: 1. The CDR3 is 15 residues long.